These 7 T cell receptor beta chains share one sample of origin, sequenced in a study of T cells in placental villitis. This was the immunoSEQ v4 assay. Some clones are missing from TCRdb's copy, which holds only in-frame ones; the method was immunoSEQ multiplex PCR. Of approximately 6,900 clones in the sample, around 80% were seen once. What was sequenced was placental tissue containing maternal and fetal cells. These receptors came from a human patient with infectious villitis; the placental T cells may come from both mother and fetus.

The V call is TRBV12-3 or TRBV12-4, the J call TRBJ2-5; D uncertain. The ends were cut back, 6 bases at V and 0 bases at J, with 2 bases in the middle. The CDR3 covers 11 residues. CDR3 protein: CASRNQETQYF. The CDR3, as DNA: TGTGCCAGCAGGAACCAAGAGACCCAGTACTTC.

This clone was counted a few times. This chain uses TRBV30 with TRBJ1-3; D is possibly TRBD1 (5 bases). The CDR3 totals 13 residues. Germline-derived CDR1 and CDR2 are GTSNPN and SVGIG (reference sequence). Trimming left V 2 bases short and J 6 bases short, with 11 bases between. This chain's CDR3 is CAWSRGGENTIYF. The CDR3 DNA follows: TGTGCCTGGAGTAGGGGAGGAGAAAACACCATATATTTT. The whole variable domain, remainder taken from reference TRBV30 and TRBJ1-3, is SQTIHQWPATLVQPVGSPLSLECTVEGTSNPNLYWYRQAAGRGLQLLFYSVGIGQISSEVPQNLSASRPQDRQFILSSKKLLLSDSGFYLCAWSRGGENTIYFGEGSWLTVV.

This sequence joins TRBV5-1 and TRBJ2-7; 10 bases fit TRBD1. The J segment lost 5 bases and the V segment lost 4 bases, leaving 9 bases of the junction unmatched. The CDR3 is made up of 15 amino acids. Germline V gives CDR1 SGHRS, CDR2 YFSETQ. CDR3 sequence: CASSAGTGAVHEQYF. Written as DNA, the CDR3 is TGCGCCAGCAGCGCAGGGACAGGGGCAGTCCACGAGCAGTACTTC.

The chain combines TRBV27 with TRBJ2-5, with 9 bases that match TRBD1. Germline CDR1 MNHEY, CDR2 SMNVEV (reference sequence). The CDR3 is made up of 15 amino acids. J gave up 2 bases and V 5 bases, and 6 bases lay outside the gene matches. CDR3 amino acids: CASSVEQGAQETQYF. The DNA of the CDR3 is TGTGCCAGCAGTGTAGAACAGGGGGCACAAGAGACCCAGTACTTC.

The chain recombines TRBV4-1 with TRBJ1-6; TRBD1 matches at 11 bases. CDR1 MGHRA and CDR2 YSYEKL come from the germline V gene. CDR3 size: 19 residues. The trim removed 4 bases at V and 1 base at J, leaving 9 bases unmatched. CDR3 bases: TGCGCCAGCAGCCGGGGACAGGGGGATAGGGGATCCTATAATTCACCCCTCCACTTT. This gives the protein CASSRGQGDRGSYNSPLHF.

V gene TRBV21-1 combines with J gene TRBJ1-1; TRBD1 is taken as the D call from the table, unchecked against the DNA. TRBV21-1 is flagged as a pseudogene. CDR3 length: 14 amino acids. Written as DNA, the CDR3 is TGTGCCAGCAGGGCACAGTGTTTCGGCACTGAAGCTTTCTTT. Its protein is CASRAQCFGTEAFF.

This chain connects TRBV29-1 to TRBJ1-1; D is possibly TRBD1 (5 bases). V lost 7 bases, J lost 4 bases, and 10 bases lay in between. From germline, CDR1 is SQVTM and CDR2 ANQGSEA. This CDR3 region has 11 residues. The CDR3 here is CSARGVTEAFF. The CDR3 DNA is TGCAGCGCCCGGGGGGTCACTGAAGCTTTCTTT.